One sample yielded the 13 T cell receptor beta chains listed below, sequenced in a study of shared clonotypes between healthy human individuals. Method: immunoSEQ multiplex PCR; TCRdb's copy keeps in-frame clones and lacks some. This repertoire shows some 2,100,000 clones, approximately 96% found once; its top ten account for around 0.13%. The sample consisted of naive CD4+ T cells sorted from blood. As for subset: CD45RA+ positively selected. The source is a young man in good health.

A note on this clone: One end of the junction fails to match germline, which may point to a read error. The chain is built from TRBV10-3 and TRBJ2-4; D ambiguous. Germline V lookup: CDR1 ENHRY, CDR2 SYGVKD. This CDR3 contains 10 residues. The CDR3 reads CAISEDCPNF. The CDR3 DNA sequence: TGTGCCATCAGTGAGGACTGCCCTAACTTC.

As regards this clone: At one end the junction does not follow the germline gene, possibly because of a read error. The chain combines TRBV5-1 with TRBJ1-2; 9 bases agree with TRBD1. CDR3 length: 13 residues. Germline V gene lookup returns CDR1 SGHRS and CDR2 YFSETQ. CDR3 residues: CASSPRTGADEAF. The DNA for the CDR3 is TGCGCCAGCAGCCCGCGGACAGGGGCCGATGAAGCCTTC.

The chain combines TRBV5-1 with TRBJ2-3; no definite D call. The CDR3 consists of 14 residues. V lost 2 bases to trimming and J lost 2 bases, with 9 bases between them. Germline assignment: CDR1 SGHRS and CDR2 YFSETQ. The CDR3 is CASSFGGNTDTQYF. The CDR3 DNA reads TGCGCCAGCAGCTTTGGCGGCAACACAGATACGCAGTATTTT.

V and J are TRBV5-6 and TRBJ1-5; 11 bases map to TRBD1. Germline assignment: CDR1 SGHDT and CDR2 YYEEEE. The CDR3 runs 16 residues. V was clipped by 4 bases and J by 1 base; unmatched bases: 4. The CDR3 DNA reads TGTGCCAGCAGCCGGACAGGGGGCCCCAGCAATCAGCCCCAGCATTTT. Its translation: CASSRTGGPSNQPQHF.

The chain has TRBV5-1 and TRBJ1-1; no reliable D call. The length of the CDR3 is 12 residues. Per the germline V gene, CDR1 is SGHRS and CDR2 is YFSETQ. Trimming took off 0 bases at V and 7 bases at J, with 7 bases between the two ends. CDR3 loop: CASSLDRDEAFF. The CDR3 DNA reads TGCGCCAGCAGCTTGGATCGGGATGAAGCTTTCTTT. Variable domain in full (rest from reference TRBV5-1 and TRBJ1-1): KAGVTQTPRYLIKTRGQQVTLSCSPISGHRSVSWYQQTPGQGLQFLFEYFSETQRNKGNFPGRFSGRQFSNSRSEMNVSTLELGDSALYLCASSLDRDEAFFGQGTRLTVV.

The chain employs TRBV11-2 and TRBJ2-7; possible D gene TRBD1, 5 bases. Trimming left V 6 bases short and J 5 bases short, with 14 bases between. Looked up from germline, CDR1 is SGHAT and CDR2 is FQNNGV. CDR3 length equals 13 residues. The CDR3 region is CASRDQQGHEQYF. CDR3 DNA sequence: TGTGCCAGCAGGGATCAGCAGGGCCACGAGCAGTACTTC.

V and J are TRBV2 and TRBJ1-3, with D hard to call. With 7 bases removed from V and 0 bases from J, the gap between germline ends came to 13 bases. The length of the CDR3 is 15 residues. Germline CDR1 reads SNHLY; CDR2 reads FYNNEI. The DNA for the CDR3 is TGTGCCAGCAACCCGGACGCCGCCTCTGGAAACACCATATATTTT. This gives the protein CASNPDAASGNTIYF.

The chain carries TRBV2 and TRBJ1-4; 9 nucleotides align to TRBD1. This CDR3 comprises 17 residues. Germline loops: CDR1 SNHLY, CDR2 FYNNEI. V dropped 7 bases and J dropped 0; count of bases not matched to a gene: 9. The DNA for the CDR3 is TGTGCCAGCATTCGGTCGACAGGGGGTGCAACTAATGAAAAACTGTTTTTT. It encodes CASIRSTGGATNEKLFF.

The CDR3 loop is CASSSGTGVYNEQFF. DNA of the CDR3: TGTGCCAGCAGCTCTGGGACAGGGGTTTACAATGAGCAGTTCTTC. This sequence joins TRBV6-1 and TRBJ2-1, with 10 bases fitting TRBD1. V lost 6 bases and J lost 4; bases outside the gene matches: 6. This CDR3 contains 15 residues. The V gene's germline CDR1 is MNHNS and CDR2 SASEGT.

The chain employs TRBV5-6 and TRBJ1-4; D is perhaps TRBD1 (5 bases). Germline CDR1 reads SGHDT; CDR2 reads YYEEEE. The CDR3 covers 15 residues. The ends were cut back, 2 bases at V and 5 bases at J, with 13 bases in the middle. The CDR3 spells CASSFAGLQNEKLFF. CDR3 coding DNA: TGTGCCAGCAGCTTTGCGGGGCTCCAGAATGAAAAACTGTTTTTT.

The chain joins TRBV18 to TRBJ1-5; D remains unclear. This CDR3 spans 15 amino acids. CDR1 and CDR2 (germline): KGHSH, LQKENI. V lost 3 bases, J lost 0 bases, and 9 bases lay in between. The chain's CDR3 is CASSPTQHSNQPQHF. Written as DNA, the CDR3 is TGTGCCAGCTCACCGACACAGCATAGCAATCAGCCCCAGCATTTT.

CDR3 DNA: TGTGCCATCCAGCCGGGGCTAGGTCCTGGAAACACCATATATTTT. This encodes CAIQPGLGPGNTIYF. The V call is TRBV10-3, the J call TRBJ1-3; possible D gene TRBD1, 5 bases. The V end lost 8 bases, the J end lost 2 bases, and 16 bases lay between the germline ends. CDR1 ENHRY and CDR2 SYGVKD come from the germline V gene. This CDR3 has 15 amino acids.

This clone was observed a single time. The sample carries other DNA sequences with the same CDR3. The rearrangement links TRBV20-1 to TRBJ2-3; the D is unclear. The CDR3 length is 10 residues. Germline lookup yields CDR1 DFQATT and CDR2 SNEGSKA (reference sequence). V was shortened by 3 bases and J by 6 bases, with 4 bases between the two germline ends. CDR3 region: CSASWDTQYF. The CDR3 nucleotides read TGCAGTGCTAGTTGGGATACGCAGTATTTT.